The T cell receptor (beta chain) described here comes from a study of regulatory T cells in long-lasting Graves disease. iRepertoire HTBI primers and Arm-PCR of CDR3 regions built TCR beta libraries. MiXCR, applied by TCRdb to the multiplex PCR reads, yields one record per CDR3 protein. The sample lists fewer than 550,000 distinct CDR3 sequences, around 15% occurring once. Regarding time point: newly diagnosed GD, antithyroid drugs for less than 3 months. PBMCs were the source of the RNA used for TCR sequencing. This CDR3 contains 11 residues. The germline CDR1 and CDR2 sequences are SQVTM and ANQGSEA. The germline V and J ends were trimmed by 5 bases and 8 bases, with 12 bases remaining between them. These data were also reused for a study on T cells in Graves' hyperthyroidism and ophthalmopathy. That publication notes: If no ophthalmopathy progression occurred within 18 months, Graves' hyperthyroidism was stable.

The sequence was collected from a woman aged 35-60 years with Graves disease. The rearrangement uses TRBV29-1 and TRBJ2-5; D unclear. Sequencing was performed on peripheral blood mononuclear cells (PBMCs), taken at new diagnosis, from a patient treated with antithyroid drugs. In DNA, the CDR3 is TGCAGCGTTTCCTCCGAGAGAACCCAGTACTTC. Its translation is CSVSSERTQYF.